This TCR beta chain originates from a study of T cell responses to AZD1222 COVID-19 vaccine. Germline V CDR1 and CDR2: SGHRS, YFSETQ. The CDR3 consists of 16 residues. The V and J ends lost 3 bases and 5 bases respectively, with 20 bases between them. Sequenced by immunoSEQ multiplex PCR; TCRdb stores in-frame clones only, minus some. Of around 140,000 clones in the sample, approximately 92% were seen once. The input for sequencing was peripheral blood, taken 28 days after the second AZD1222 dose. The rearrangement joins TRBV5-1 to TRBJ1-1; perhaps TRBD1 as D (5 bases). The sequence was collected from an adult who received the AZD1222 COVID-19 vaccine. The CDR3 is CASSSSPGQIGTEAFF. CDR3 nucleotide sequence: TGCGCCAGCAGCTCTAGCCCGGGGCAGATCGGGACTGAAGCTTTCTTT.